This entry lists 25 T cell receptor beta chains sequenced from one sample in a study of blood T cells in healthy people across ages. Through a sample-barcoded 5' primer and a J-beta primer mix, a second PCR was run for roughly 6 to 12 cycles. MiXCR was run by TCRdb on the 5' RACE reads, yielding one entry per CDR3 protein. The sample holds more than 1.4 million distinct CDR3 sequences, 42% seen once. Specimen: blood. The source is a woman younger than 30 in good health.

This clonotype was recorded a few times. This chain uses TRBV6-2 or TRBV6-3 with TRBJ2-7; 10 nucleotides line up with TRBD1. Germline CDR1 MNHEY, CDR2 SVGEGT. Trimming at V came to 6 bases and at J to 2 bases, leaving 7 bases not matched to a gene. The CDR3 consists of 15 residues. This CDR3 is CASSPLGTGAYEQYF. The CDR3 coding sequence is TGTGCCAGCAGCCCACTGGGGACAGGGGCCTACGAGCAGTACTTC.

The chain couples TRBV28 to TRBJ1-1, with TRBD1 identical over 7 bases. Germline V gene lookup returns CDR1 MDHEN and CDR2 SYDVKM. This CDR3 spans 15 amino acids. The J segment lost 4 bases and the V segment lost 6 bases, leaving 11 bases of the junction unmatched. For the CDR3, the DNA is TGTGCCAGCAGGGTATCCACAGGGGTGGCCACTGAAGCTTTCTTT. Translating it yields CASRVSTGVATEAFF.

This clonotype was recorded many times. The V and J genes are TRBV10-3 and TRBJ2-4; perhaps TRBD2 as D (5 bases). The CDR3 runs to 11 residues. V lost 8 bases and J 7 bases, leaving 9 bases between the germline ends. Germline V lookup: CDR1 ENHRY, CDR2 SYGVKD. CDR3: CAIGSGNIQYF. DNA for the CDR3: TGTGCCATCGGGTCGGGGAACATTCAGTACTTC.

A remark on this clonotype: The junction departs from germline at one end; a sequencing error may be responsible. The genes are TRBV12-3 or TRBV12-4 and TRBJ2-1; D is perhaps TRBD1 or TRBD2 (5 bases each). The CDR3 has 12 residues. CDR3 nucleotide sequence: TGTGCCAACAGTTACGGGGCAGGGCCTCAGTTCTTC. Protein sequence: CANSYGAGPQFF.

The gene calls are TRBV6-1 and TRBJ2-1, with 10 bases matching TRBD2. Germline-derived CDR1 and CDR2 are MNHNS and SASEGT. V shed 3 bases and J 0 bases; nucleotides not matched to a gene: 8. The CDR3 has 18 residues. As DNA, the CDR3 is TGTGCCAGCAGTGAGGTCCTAGCGGGGGAAAGCTCCTACAATGAGCAGTTCTTC. Translation gives CASSEVLAGESSYNEQFF.

On this clonotype: This may be a read error: a much more frequent sequence differs by one nucleotide. The chain uses TRBV6-2 or TRBV6-3 and TRBJ2-7; D unresolved. V shed 1 base and J shed 4 bases, with 14 bases lying between them. This CDR3 has 15 amino acids. Germline CDR1 MNHEY, CDR2 SVGEGT. The CDR3 sequence is CASSYYLSSRYEQYF. CDR3 DNA sequence: TGTGCCAGCAGTTACTACCTGTCCTCCCGGTACGAGCAGTACTTC.

The chain combines TRBV12-3 or TRBV12-4 with TRBJ1-5; unclear D gene. V gave up 3 bases and J gave up 0 bases, with 9 bases separating them. The CDR3 contains 15 residues. As DNA, the CDR3 is TGTGCCAGCAGTTTTAGTGATTTTAGCAATCAGCCCCAGCATTTT. This gives the protein CASSFSDFSNQPQHF.

A remark on this clonotype: A read error may account for a junction end that differs from germline. This sequence joins TRBV6-5 and TRBJ1-1; D is unresolved. CDR3 size: 13 residues. Germline V gives CDR1 MNHEY, CDR2 SVGAGI. The CDR3 spells CASSDSGVSEAFF. The DNA of the CDR3 is TGTGCCAGCAGTGACTCGGGAGTCTCTGAAGCTTTCTTT.

This clonotype was picked up a small number of times. The chain recombines TRBV7-3 with TRBJ1-1; 8 nucleotides align to TRBD1. V shed 1 base, J shed 1 base, and the junction held 17 bases outside the gene matches. Germline CDR1 reads SGHTA; CDR2 reads FQGTGA. This CDR3 comprises 20 residues. The CDR3 sequence: CASSLSQGACSLDPNTEAFF. CDR3 bases: TGTGCCAGCAGCTTAAGCCAGGGGGCGTGCTCCCTGGATCCGAACACTGAAGCTTTCTTT.

The rearrangement links TRBV4-1 to TRBJ2-1; 10 bases agree with TRBD2. Trimming cost V 3 bases and J 0 bases; bases outside gene matches: 5. This CDR3 contains 17 residues. Germline assignment: CDR1 MGHRA and CDR2 YSYEKL. This chain's CDR3 is CASSQLSSGSSYNEQFF. As DNA, the CDR3 is TGCGCCAGCAGCCAGCTATCTAGCGGGAGCTCCTACAATGAGCAGTTCTTC.

The chain employs TRBV7-2 and TRBJ2-4; TRBD1 agrees at 8 bases. The J call is in doubt because the DNA end fits TRBJ2-7 better. The V gene's germline CDR1 is SGHTA and CDR2 FQGNSA. The CDR3 sequence is 14 residues long. CDR3 nucleotide sequence: TGTGCCAGCAGCACCCGACAGGGGTTGATCGAGCAGTACTTC. Protein sequence: CASSTRQGLIEQYF.

This chain joins TRBV5-1 and TRBJ2-1; D ambiguous. The germline V gene has CDR1 SGHRS and CDR2 YFSETQ. The CDR3 runs to 15 residues. Trimming cost V 3 bases and J 10 bases, with 20 bases left between them. The CDR3 DNA sequence: TGCGCCAGCAGCTCCGAAGGCGACATAACCCACGAGCAGTTCTTC. Translation: CASSSEGDITHEQFF.

This clonotype was counted between two and nine times. The chain couples TRBV9 to TRBJ2-7, with unresolved D. Germline V gives CDR1 SGDLS, CDR2 YYNGEE. CDR3 length equals 17 residues. Trimming shortened V by 4 bases and J by 0 bases, and 20 bases separated the two germline ends. The chain's CDR3 is CASSPRATFRSSYEQYF. The CDR3 coding sequence is TGTGCCAGCAGCCCCCGGGCTACATTTAGGAGCTCCTACGAGCAGTACTTC.

The V gene is TRBV10-2, the J gene TRBJ2-3, with TRBD1 matching 8 bases. V lost 2 bases, J lost 0 bases, and 10 bases stayed unmatched. CDR1 and CDR2 (germline): WSHSY, SAAADI. This CDR3 contains 18 residues. CDR3 DNA: TGCGCCAGCAGTGAGCCAAGTGGTACAGGGGGAAGCACAGATACGCAGTATTTT. Amino acids: CASSEPSGTGGSTDTQYF.

This clonotype has just a few counts. The chain recombines TRBV7-8 with TRBJ2-7; 7 bases are shared with TRBD2. J lost 2 bases, V lost 5 bases, and 9 bases had no gene match. CDR1 and CDR2 (germline): SGHVS, FQNEAQ. This CDR3 region has 15 residues. The chain's CDR3 is CASSTRGVSTYEQYF. The CDR3 region has the DNA TGTGCCAGCAGCACCCGGGGGGTATCCACCTACGAGCAGTACTTC.

This clonotype has a handful of counts. In DNA form, the CDR3 reads TGCGCCAGCAGCTTGGGGGACCTAGCCAAAAACATTCAGTACTTC. This gives the protein CASSLGDLAKNIQYF. The chain uses TRBV5-1 and TRBJ2-4; D may be TRBD1 or TRBD2 (5 bases each). The CDR3 is made up of 15 amino acids. The V end lost 0 bases, the J end lost 0 bases, and 7 bases lay between the germline ends. Germline values: CDR1 SGHRS, CDR2 YFSETQ.

This chain uses TRBV4-1 with TRBJ2-2; no clear D. Germline assignment: CDR1 MGHRA and CDR2 YSYEKL. The V gene lost 6 bases and the J gene lost 7 bases, with 15 bases spanning the gap. The CDR3 contains 14 residues. The CDR3 DNA follows: TGCGCCAGCAGATTAGTCAAAGGTAGCGGGGAGCTGTTTTTT. This translates into CASRLVKGSGELFF.

This clonotype was found a few times. The chain is built from TRBV4-1 and TRBJ2-3; D possibly uses TRBD1 or TRBD2 (5 bases each). Per germline, CDR1 MGHRA and CDR2 YSYEKL. The CDR3 loop spans 16 amino acids. Between the trimmed V and J ends, which lost 5 bases and 2 bases, there was a span of 17 bases. The CDR3 DNA is TGCGCCAGCAGCACTAAAGGGACGGATGCCACAGATACGCAGTATTTT. Protein: CASSTKGTDATDTQYF.

CDR3: CALDVAGGAGDTQYF. For the CDR3, the DNA is TGTGCCTTGGATGTAGCGGGAGGAGCCGGAGATACGCAGTATTTT. The J gene is TRBJ2-3, the V gene TRBV30, with 10 bases identical to TRBD2. CDR1 and CDR2 from the germline V gene are GTSNPN and SVGIG (reference sequence). The CDR3 is 15 residues long. The ends lost 7 bases at V and 5 bases at J; junction bases unmatched: 12.

This clonotype was detected only once. The chain joins TRBV11-2 to TRBJ2-5; 11 positions agree with TRBD2. The closer fit of TRBJ2-7 to the DNA end suggests the J call may be wrong. The CDR3 consists of 16 residues. The germline CDR1 and CDR2 sequences are SGHAT and FQNNGV. Here the CDR3 reads CASSLEVLAGVGEQYF. The DNA for the CDR3 is TGTGCCAGCAGCTTAGAGGTACTAGCGGGAGTGGGCGAGCAGTACTTC.

The V gene is TRBV14, the J gene TRBJ2-1, with 8 bases matching TRBD2. CDR3 length equals 16 residues. The V gene end was trimmed by 1 base and the J gene end by 5 bases; junction bases not matched to a gene: 7. Germline V gives CDR1 SGHDN, CDR2 FVKESK. Here the CDR3 DNA reads TGTGCCAGCAGCCAAGTCAGGACTAGCCGAAACAATGAGCAGTTCTTC. Translated: CASSQVRTSRNNEQFF.

CDR3 sequence (DNA): TGTGCCAGCAGTTTTCGTGCTAGCTCCACCGGGGAGCTGTTTTTT. It specifies CASSFRASSTGELFF. The chain employs TRBV27 and TRBJ2-2; tentatively, D is TRBD2 (5 bases). This CDR3 has 15 amino acids. Germline values: CDR1 MNHEY, CDR2 SMNVEV (reference sequence). V lost 3 bases and J lost 4, with 12 bases in between.

The rearrangement uses TRBV20-1 and TRBJ2-3, with D perhaps matching TRBD2 (6 bases). V was pared by 6 bases and J by 1 base, with 14 bases between. The CDR3 contains 14 residues. Germline CDR1 is DFQATT and CDR2 is SNEGSKA (reference sequence). The CDR3 is CSARGGSGTDTQYF. Written as DNA, the CDR3 is TGCAGTGCGCGGGGAGGCTCGGGCACAGATACGCAGTATTTT.

Details on this clonotype: A read error may produce the germline difference seen at one junction end. The chain employs TRBV12-3 or TRBV12-4 and TRBJ1-5, with 7 bases matching TRBD1. The CDR3 is made up of 14 amino acids. CDR3 sequence: CASSLDRVNGPQHF. The CDR3, as DNA: TGTGCCAGCAGCTTAGACAGGGTAAACGGACCCCAGCATTTT.

In its sample, this clonotype was seen a few times. The gene calls are TRBV7-9 and TRBJ2-3, with D possibly TRBD1 on 6 matching bases. This CDR3 has 12 residues. Looked up from germline, CDR1 is SEHNR and CDR2 is FQNEAQ (reference sequence). Trimming left V 7 bases short and J 14 bases short, with 19 bases between. CDR3 protein: CASNSGTKSLYF. CDR3 nucleotide sequence: TGTGCCAGCAACTCGGGGACAAAAAGTCTGTATTTT.